These 27 T cell receptor beta chains share one sample of origin, sequenced in a study of blood T cells in healthy people across ages. With a J-beta primer mix and a sample-barcoded 5' primer, a second PCR ran about 7 to 12 cycles. TCRdb passed the 5' RACE reads through MiXCR, listing each CDR3 protein once. The repertoire consists of 700,000 to 950,000 distinct CDR3 sequences, with roughly 44% occurring once and the leading ten covering under 25%. The sequenced sample consisted of blood. Receptors originate from a woman aged 60-70 years in good health.

This chain links TRBV12-3 or TRBV12-4 with TRBJ2-1; 7 bases align to TRBD2. The V and J ends lost 5 bases and 5 bases, in that order; junction bases with no gene match: 6. The length of the CDR3 is 14 residues. The CDR3 protein is CASSSGELNNEQFF. The CDR3 DNA reads TGTGCCAGCAGTAGCGGGGAGCTTAACAATGAGCAGTTCTTC.

The chain couples TRBV7-6 to TRBJ2-7; 7 bases line up with TRBD1. The V gene's germline CDR1 is SGHVS and CDR2 FNYEAQ. The CDR3 contains 15 residues. The trim removed 2 bases at V and 7 bases at J, leaving 11 bases unmatched. CDR3 DNA sequence: TGTGCCAGCAGCTTAAAAGGGGGCTTTAATGATGAGCAGTACTTC. Protein product: CASSLKGGFNDEQYF.

The V call is TRBV20-1, the J call TRBJ2-3; TRBD2 might be the D (7 bases). Germline CDR1 reads DFQATT; CDR2 reads SNEGSKA (reference sequence). The CDR3 has 14 amino acids. Trimming left V 1 base short and J 5 bases short, with 13 bases between. The CDR3 reads CSARGGGAEDTQYF. In DNA, the CDR3 is TGCAGTGCTAGAGGAGGGGGGGCTGAAGATACGCAGTATTTT.

The chain recombines TRBV29-1 with TRBJ1-2, with 8 positions matching TRBD1. Unmatched junction bases numbered 15, after V lost 5 bases and J lost 4 bases. The CDR3 contains 16 residues. Germline values: CDR1 SQVTM, CDR2 ANQGSEA. DNA for the CDR3: TGCAGCGTTCCTTTTCTCAGGGGGCGCCTCGGCTATGGCTACACCTTC. Its protein is CSVPFLRGRLGYGYTF.

The genes are TRBV29-1 and TRBJ1-5, with TRBD1 matching over 7 bases. The CDR3 runs to 14 residues. Trimming removed 4 bases from V and 4 bases from J; junction bases left unmatched: 7. CDR1 SQVTM and CDR2 ANQGSEA come from the germline V gene. CDR3 DNA sequence: TGCAGCGTTGTTGGGACAGCCCCGAATCAGCCCCAGCATTTT. Translating it yields CSVVGTAPNQPQHF.

The chain couples TRBV5-5 to TRBJ2-3; tentative D call: TRBD1 (6 bases). Germline V gene data show CDR1 as SGHKS and CDR2 as YYEKEE (reference sequence). V was trimmed by 2 bases and J by 2 bases, leaving 12 bases between them. CDR3 length: 15 amino acids. CDR3 region: CASSFRTDYTDTQYF. Written as DNA, the CDR3 is TGTGCCAGCAGCTTTCGGACAGACTACACAGATACGCAGTATTTT.

The chain carries TRBV10-3 and TRBJ1-1; D gene uncertain. Trimming left V 2 bases short and J 2 bases short, with 6 bases between. CDR3 length equals 13 residues. Germline assignment: CDR1 ENHRY and CDR2 SYGVKD. CDR3 bases: TGTGCCATCAGTGAGGACTTTAACACTGAAGCTTTCTTT. It yields the protein CAISEDFNTEAFF.

In its sample, this clonotype was seen once. This chain joins TRBV7-8 and TRBJ2-7; 14 nucleotides agree with TRBD2. Germline V gives CDR1 SGHVS, CDR2 FQNEAQ. V was clipped by 3 bases and J by 4 bases; unmatched bases: 5. The CDR3 spans 16 residues. The CDR3: CASSFGTSGSWYEQYF. DNA for the CDR3: TGTGCCAGCAGCTTCGGGACTAGCGGGAGCTGGTACGAGCAGTACTTC.

V is TRBV20-1 and J is TRBJ2-2, with D perhaps matching TRBD1 (5 bases). Germline CDR1 DFQATT, CDR2 SNEGSKA (reference sequence). Trimming pared 1 base from V and 6 bases from J, leaving 18 bases between. This CDR3 region has 16 residues. The CDR3 DNA reads as TGCAGTGCTAGAGGCCCCCTCGGCAGGGCGTCCGGGGAGCTGTTTTTT. This gives the protein CSARGPLGRASGELFF.

This clonotype appeared a few times. V gene TRBV28 combines with J gene TRBJ2-2; D possibly uses TRBD1 or TRBD2 (5 bases each). The length of the CDR3 is 12 residues. Germline CDR1 reads MDHEN; CDR2 reads SYDVKM. Between the trimmed V and J ends, which lost 6 bases and 5 bases, there was a span of 7 bases. CDR3 coding DNA: TGTGCCAGCAGGGGGGTTACCGGGGAGCTGTTTTTT. This encodes CASRGVTGELFF. Together with reference TRBV28 and TRBJ2-2, the CDR3 gives the full variable domain: DVKVTQSSRYLVKRTGEKVFLECVQDMDHENMFWYRQDPGLGLRLIYFSYDVKMKEKGDIPEGYSVSREKKERFSLILESASTNQTSMYLCASRGVTGELFFGEGSRLTVL.

V is TRBV27 and J is TRBJ1-1; D is possibly TRBD1 (5 bases). Germline V gene data show CDR1 as MNHEY and CDR2 as SMNVEV (reference sequence). CDR3 length: 15 residues. Between the trimmed V and J ends, which lost 11 bases and 3 bases, there was a span of 22 bases. The chain's CDR3 is CAYSLFLSGDTEAFF. The CDR3 DNA follows: TGTGCCTACAGTTTATTCCTCTCGGGGGACACTGAAGCTTTCTTT.

The J gene is TRBJ2-7, the V gene TRBV7-2; 7 nucleotides align to TRBD2. The CDR3 is 16 residues long. Germline assignment: CDR1 SGHTA and CDR2 FQGNSA. J lost 0 bases, V lost 1 base, and 6 bases had no gene match. The CDR3 DNA follows: TGTGCCAGCAGCTTAGAGGGCGCTAGCGGCTCCTACGAGCAGTACTTC. It is translated as CASSLEGASGSYEQYF.

This clonotype was seen many times. V and J are TRBV20-1 and TRBJ2-7; D ambiguous. V was trimmed by 3 bases and J by 0 bases, leaving 18 bases between them. Germline CDR1 DFQATT, CDR2 SNEGSKA (reference sequence). The length of the CDR3 is 16 residues. The CDR3, as DNA: TGCAGTGCTAGGGTAGGAAATAGTAGGAGCTCCTACGAGCAGTACTTC. Protein sequence: CSARVGNSRSSYEQYF.

This chain connects TRBV4-3 to TRBJ2-1, with 12 nucleotides matching TRBD2. There are 20 residues in the CDR3. CDR1 and CDR2 from the germline V gene are LGHNA and YSLEER. J gave up 0 bases and V 4 bases, and 13 bases lay outside the gene matches. For the CDR3, the DNA is TGCGCCAGCAGCCTCGGACTAGCGGGACCCCAGGAGGGCTCCTACAATGAGCAGTTCTTC. Its protein product is CASSLGLAGPQEGSYNEQFF.

A note on this clonotype: A read error may produce the germline difference seen at one junction end. The V and J genes are TRBV6-6 and TRBJ2-3; perhaps TRBD2 as D (6 bases). The V gene's germline CDR1 is MNHNY and CDR2 SVGAGI (reference sequence). This CDR3 has 14 residues. The CDR3 reads CAGSPGLLTDTQYF. DNA for the CDR3: TGTGCCGGCAGCCCGGGACTGCTCACAGATACGCAGTATTTT.

The chain has TRBV20-1 and TRBJ2-7, with a possible D match to TRBD2 (6 bases). The V end was cut by 0 bases, the J end by 4 bases, with 16 bases between. CDR3 size: 15 residues. Germline V gene data show CDR1 as DFQATT and CDR2 as SNEGSKA (reference sequence). The CDR3 here is CSARDHGGPGYEQYF. Written as DNA, the CDR3 is TGCAGTGCTAGAGATCACGGAGGGCCTGGGTACGAGCAGTACTTC.

The rearrangement links TRBV7-6 to TRBJ2-5, with 8 bases that match TRBD2. The trim removed 4 bases at V and 5 bases at J, leaving 9 bases unmatched. CDR3 length: 15 amino acids. CDR1 and CDR2 (germline): SGHVS, FNYEAQ. The CDR3 DNA is TGTGCCAGCAGCTACCAAGCGGGAGTCGGTGAGACCCAGTACTTC. The encoded protein is CASSYQAGVGETQYF.

Concerning this clonotype itself: Relative to the germline gene, one junction end is altered; a read error may explain this. The chain recombines TRBV15 with TRBJ1-1; possibly TRBD1 for D (5 bases). Germline V gives CDR1 LNHNV, CDR2 YYDKDF (reference sequence). The CDR3 has 14 residues. This CDR3 is CATTAGGMNAEAFF. The CDR3 DNA follows: TGTGCCACGACAGCTGGGGGAATGAACGCTGAAGCTTTCTTT.

This clonotype appeared a few times. J is TRBJ1-4 and V is TRBV7-8, with D unclear. The V gene's germline CDR1 is SGHVS and CDR2 FQNEAQ. Trimming left V 1 base short and J 4 bases short, with 10 bases between. The CDR3 totals 15 residues. The CDR3 region has the DNA TGTGCCAGCAGCTTAGGCCTCAGGTTTAATGAAAAACTGTTTTTT. It encodes CASSLGLRFNEKLFF.

The chain couples TRBV11-3 to TRBJ2-5; TRBD1 agrees at 7 bases. Germline V gives CDR1 SGHNT, CDR2 YENEEA. CDR3 size: 15 residues. Trimming cost V 1 base and J 5 bases; bases outside gene matches: 7. The CDR3 DNA follows: TGTGCCAGCAGCTTAGGACAGGGTGAGGGGGAGACCCAGTACTTC. This codes for CASSLGQGEGETQYF.

This clonotype occurred a few times. The chain combines TRBV12-3 or TRBV12-4 with TRBJ2-1; D is possibly TRBD1 or TRBD2 (6 bases each). The germline V and J ends were trimmed by 8 bases and 3 bases, with 17 bases remaining between them. The CDR3 sequence is 15 residues long. The DNA of the CDR3 is TGTGCCAGCGGGTTCACGGGGGCGAACTACAATGAGCAGTTCTTC. Translation gives CASGFTGANYNEQFF.

This clonotype was observed a single time. The CDR3 reads CASSFPSQGNYEQYF. CDR3 nucleotides: TGTGCCAGCAGCTTTCCATCGCAGGGGAACTACGAGCAGTACTTC. This chain uses TRBV13 with TRBJ2-7; D possibly corresponds to TRBD1 (6 bases). V lost 3 bases and J lost 3, with 15 bases in between. The CDR3 is made up of 15 amino acids. Looked up from germline, CDR1 is PRHDT and CDR2 is FYEKMQ (reference sequence).

Comment on this clonotype: A junction end diverges from the germline sequence, so it may reflect a read error. The chain combines TRBV5-5 with TRBJ1-2, with TRBD1 as a possible D gene (6 bases). Germline V lookup: CDR1 SGHKS, CDR2 YYEKEE (reference sequence). This CDR3 region has 13 residues. CDR3 loop: CTSRSRGGLGYTF. The CDR3 region has the DNA TGTACCAGCAGGTCACGCGGGGGGCTTGGCTACACCTTC.

The sample holds a few counts of this clonotype. The chain links TRBV3-1 to TRBJ1-1, with 7 bases aligning to TRBD1. This CDR3 is 15 amino acids long. The trim removed 1 base at V and 3 bases at J, leaving 5 bases unmatched. CDR1 is LGHDT, CDR2 YNNKEL, per germline (reference sequence). The CDR3 DNA reads as TGTGCCAGCAGCCAAGTAGTCAGGGGGGACACTGAAGCTTTCTTT. It translates to CASSQVVRGDTEAFF.

J is TRBJ1-2 and V is TRBV5-6; TRBD1 agrees at 8 bases. There are 14 residues in the CDR3. The germline gives CDR1 SGHDT, CDR2 YYEEEE. The trim removed 4 bases at V and 2 bases at J, leaving 4 bases unmatched. The CDR3 nucleotides read TGTGCCAGCAGCGCGACAGGGGAGAACTATGGCTACACCTTC. Translation: CASSATGENYGYTF. The variable domain in full, completed from reference TRBV5-6 and TRBJ1-2, reads DAGVTQSPTHLIKTRGQQVTLRCSPKSGHDTVSWYQQALGQGPQFIFQYYEEEERQRGNFPDRFSGHQFPNYSSELNVNALLLGDSALYLCASSATGENYGYTFGSGTRLTVV.

The rearrangement links TRBV28 to TRBJ2-3; possibly TRBD1 for D (6 bases). Germline CDR1 is MDHEN and CDR2 is SYDVKM. V was cut by 6 bases and J by 0 bases, with 16 bases left in between. The CDR3 length is 16 residues. The DNA for the CDR3 is TGTGCCAGCAGAGGTCCACAGGGACCGAGCACAGATACGCAGTATTTT. Translating it yields CASRGPQGPSTDTQYF.

The chain links TRBV28 to TRBJ1-4; 10 nucleotides match TRBD1. The CDR3 sequence is 15 residues long. Germline V gene lookup returns CDR1 MDHEN and CDR2 SYDVKM. The V and J ends lost 5 bases and 7 bases, in that order; junction bases with no gene match: 7. CDR3: CASSRGQGLREKLFF. The CDR3 nucleotides read TGTGCCAGCAGTAGGGGACAGGGGCTCCGTGAAAAACTGTTTTTT.